One sample yielded the 27 T cell receptor beta chains listed below, sequenced in a study of CD8+ T cells in alopecia areata. Extracted RNA was reverse transcribed into cDNA, the sequencing template. Data came from immunoSEQ multiplex PCR; TCRdb stores just in-frame clones and leaves some out. The data contain some 200,000 clones, 45% to 75% of them singletons. Treatment specified: oral pan-JAK inhibitor, 5-10 mg twice daily. The sequences come from CD4+ T cells sorted from blood, collected at week 4, from a patient treated with tofacitinib. These receptors originate from a human donor with alopecia areata.

This clone has only a few counts. The CDR3 is CASSLSSGGSADTQYF. As DNA, the CDR3 is TGCGCCAGCAGCTTGAGTAGCGGGGGGAGCGCAGATACGCAGTATTTT. The chain joins TRBV5-1 to TRBJ2-3; TRBD2 aligns across 10 bases. The germline CDR1 and CDR2 sequences are SGHRS and YFSETQ. V lost 1 base and J lost 4; bases outside the gene matches: 6. This CDR3 spans 16 amino acids.

V and J are TRBV4-1 and TRBJ1-1, with D maybe TRBD1 (5 bases). The germline gives CDR1 MGHRA, CDR2 YSYEKL. V lost 0 bases and J lost 5, with 10 bases in between. The CDR3 consists of 14 residues. CDR3 amino acids: CASSQDGRATEAFF. CDR3 in DNA: TGCGCCAGCAGCCAAGATGGCAGGGCAACTGAAGCTTTCTTT.

V gene TRBV30 combines with J gene TRBJ2-7; D might be TRBD1 (5 bases). This CDR3 has 15 residues. The V end lost 5 bases, the J end lost 2 bases, and 19 bases lay between the germline ends. CDR1 and CDR2 from the germline V gene are GTSNPN and SVGIG (reference sequence). The CDR3 coding sequence is TGTGCCTGGGCCCCAGGCAGGGCAGTAACCTACGAGCAGTACTTC. Translation: CAWAPGRAVTYEQYF.

With respect to this clone: At the DNA level, this CDR3 is encoded by other sequences in the same sample as well. The gene calls are TRBV7-2 and TRBJ2-3; no reliable D call. The germline gives CDR1 SGHTA, CDR2 FQGNSA. V lost 2 bases and J 2 bases, leaving 2 bases between the germline ends. The CDR3 extends over 12 amino acids. DNA for the CDR3: TGTGCCAGCAGCTTATACACAGATACGCAGTATTTT. It specifies CASSLYTDTQYF.

This chain links TRBV30 with TRBJ2-6; D may be TRBD1 (6 bases). The V end was cut by 3 bases, the J end by 2 bases, with 11 bases between. CDR3 size: 15 residues. Germline CDR1 and CDR2: GTSNPN and SVGIG (reference sequence). The CDR3 sequence: CAWRDTGPGANVLTF. DNA for the CDR3: TGTGCCTGGAGGGACACAGGGCCTGGGGCCAACGTCCTGACTTTC. The full variable domain, with the rest looked up from reference TRBV30 and TRBJ2-6, is SQTIHQWPATLVQPVGSPLSLECTVEGTSNPNLYWYRQAAGRGLQLLFYSVGIGQISSEVPQNLSASRPQDRQFILSSKKLLLSDSGFYLCAWRDTGPGANVLTFGAGSRLTVL.

This clone was found many times. This same CDR3 is encoded by further DNA sequences in the sample. The V and J genes are TRBV19 and TRBJ2-6; D gene uncertain. CDR3 length: 15 amino acids. With 5 bases removed from V and 2 bases from J, the gap between germline ends came to 10 bases. In germline, CDR1 is LNHDA, CDR2 SQIVND (reference sequence). CDR3 nucleotides: TGTGCCAGTAGTCCCACCGGGCCTGGGGCCAACGTCCTGACTTTC. Protein sequence: CASSPTGPGANVLTF.

The gene calls are TRBV13 and TRBJ2-7, with 7 nucleotides matching TRBD1. Trimming at V came to 1 base and at J to 4 bases, leaving 19 bases not matched to a gene. The germline CDR1 and CDR2 sequences are PRHDT and FYEKMQ (reference sequence). The CDR3 is 19 residues long. CDR3 sequence reads: CASSLEGRVGTGQHYEQYF. For the CDR3, the DNA is TGTGCCAGCAGCTTAGAAGGACGGGTAGGGACGGGACAGCATTACGAGCAGTACTTC.

The J gene is TRBJ1-1, the V gene TRBV29-1; TRBD1 matches 7 bases. This CDR3 spans 13 amino acids. Germline-derived CDR1 and CDR2 are SQVTM and ANQGSEA. V shed 6 bases and J 4 bases; nucleotides not matched to a gene: 8. DNA for the CDR3: TGCAGCGTCTTCGAGGGGGCTGGCACTGAAGCTTTCTTT. This encodes CSVFEGAGTEAFF.

The chain combines TRBV5-1 with TRBJ1-2, with D unclear. Trimming took 2 bases from V and 2 from J, leaving 10 bases between them. This CDR3 region has 14 residues. Germline CDR1 SGHRS, CDR2 YFSETQ. CDR3 sequence: CASSFERPNYGYTF. The CDR3, as DNA: TGCGCCAGCAGCTTTGAGCGGCCCAACTATGGCTACACCTTC.

This clone was seen a few times. V is TRBV5-1 and J is TRBJ2-3; D is perhaps TRBD1 (5 bases). V was pared by 7 bases and J by 1 base, with 16 bases between. The CDR3 is 15 residues long. Germline values: CDR1 SGHRS, CDR2 YFSETQ. DNA for the CDR3: TGCGCCAGCGATTGGGGCGGCGTGGGCACAGATACGCAGTATTTT. Its protein is CASDWGGVGTDTQYF.

The table lists this clone with a few counts. V is TRBV29-1 and J is TRBJ2-6; D ambiguous. With 4 bases removed from V and 0 bases from J, the gap between germline ends came to 4 bases. Germline V gives CDR1 SQVTM, CDR2 ANQGSEA. CDR3 length equals 13 residues. The CDR3 DNA is TGCAGCGTTGCAAACTCTGGGGCCAACGTCCTGACTTTC. It yields the protein CSVANSGANVLTF.

This clone was observed a few times. Other DNA sequences in this specimen translate into the identical CDR3. The chain combines TRBV29-1 with TRBJ1-2; tentative D call: TRBD1 (6 bases). Germline V gene data show CDR1 as SQVTM and CDR2 as ANQGSEA. With 4 bases removed from V and 2 bases from J, the gap between germline ends came to 8 bases. CDR3 length equals 12 residues. CDR3 coding DNA: TGCAGCGTTGCGGGGGCCAACTATGGCTACACCTTC. It yields the protein CSVAGANYGYTF.

This chain uses TRBV27 with TRBJ1-4, with 7 bases that match TRBD1. Germline values: CDR1 MNHEY, CDR2 SMNVEV (reference sequence). Trimming cost V 2 bases and J 8 bases; bases outside gene matches: 5. CDR3 length equals 14 residues. For the CDR3, the DNA is TGTGCCAGCAGTTTAAGCCAGGGGGGGGAAAAACTGTTTTTT. Its translation: CASSLSQGGEKLFF.

Comment on this clone: A much larger clone lies a single base off, so this may be a read error. This rearrangement joins TRBV5-6 to TRBJ2-7; D call uncertain. There are 11 residues in the CDR3. Per the germline V gene, CDR1 is SGHDT and CDR2 is YYEEEE. Between the trimmed V and J ends, which lost 3 bases and 3 bases, there was a span of 4 bases. The CDR3 spells CASSSNYEQYF. In DNA, the CDR3 is TGTGCCAGCAGCTCCAACTACGAGCAGTACTTC.

The gene calls are TRBV7-8 and TRBJ2-7; 7 nucleotides match TRBD1. J lost 2 bases, V lost 5 bases, and 3 bases had no gene match. The CDR3 length is 13 residues. The germline CDR1 and CDR2 sequences are SGHVS and FQNEAQ. CDR3 amino acids: CASSVQGTYEQYF. Written as DNA, the CDR3 is TGTGCCAGCAGCGTACAGGGGACCTACGAGCAGTACTTC. Filled out from reference TRBV7-8 and TRBJ2-7, the complete variable domain reads GAGVSQSPRYKVAKRGQDVALRCDPISGHVSLFWYQQALGQGPEFLTYFQNEAQLDKSGLPSDRFFAERPEGSVSTLKIQRTQQEDSAVYLCASSVQGTYEQYFGPGTRLTVT.

V gene TRBV30 combines with J gene TRBJ2-7; TRBD1 might be the D (5 bases). This CDR3 region has 12 residues. In germline, CDR1 is GTSNPN, CDR2 SVGIG (reference sequence). The V gene lost 5 bases and the J gene lost 1 base, with 9 bases spanning the gap. CDR3 loop: CAWGRGSYEQYF. In DNA form, the CDR3 reads TGTGCCTGGGGTAGGGGTTCCTACGAGCAGTACTTC. The full variable domain, in which reference TRBV30 and TRBJ2-7 provide the parts outside the CDR3, is SQTIHQWPATLVQPVGSPLSLECTVEGTSNPNLYWYRQAAGRGLQLLFYSVGIGQISSEVPQNLSASRPQDRQFILSSKKLLLSDSGFYLCAWGRGSYEQYFGPGTRLTVT.

In its sample, this clone was seen a few times. The DNA of the CDR3 is TGTGCCAGCAGTTACTCGGTTTGGGGGGAGACCCAGTACTTC. Translating it yields CASSYSVWGETQYF. J is TRBJ2-5 and V is TRBV6-5; either TRBD1 or TRBD2 may fit D (5 bases each). The CDR3 contains 14 residues. V dropped 0 bases and J dropped 5 bases, with 10 bases sitting between them. The germline V gene has CDR1 MNHEY and CDR2 SVGAGI.

There are a few counts of this clone. V and J are TRBV4-1 and TRBJ2-7; 10 nucleotides agree with TRBD2. This CDR3 contains 14 residues. Looked up from germline, CDR1 is MGHRA and CDR2 is YSYEKL. Losses at the gene ends were 2 bases for V and 5 bases for J; bases not matched to a gene: 3. The CDR3 DNA follows: TGCGCCAGCAGCCAACGAGCGGGAGGGCACGAGCAGTACTTC. This gives the protein CASSQRAGGHEQYF.

J is TRBJ1-5 and V is TRBV4-1, with unresolved D. From germline, CDR1 is MGHRA and CDR2 YSYEKL. V shed 0 bases and J shed 5 bases, with 11 bases lying between them. CDR3 length: 15 residues. The DNA of the CDR3 is TGCGCCAGCAGCCAAGATTTCGGGCAGTATCAGCCCCAGCATTTT. Translation: CASSQDFGQYQPQHF.

The chain employs TRBV6-1 and TRBJ2-7; the D gene is possibly TRBD1 (6 bases). V was clipped by 5 bases and J by 0 bases, with 11 bases between them. The CDR3 covers 14 residues. CDR1 and CDR2 from the germline V gene are MNHNS and SASEGT. CDR3 protein: CASSRKTGSYEQYF. The CDR3 DNA reads as TGTGCCAGCAGTCGGAAGACAGGCTCCTACGAGCAGTACTTC.

The chain recombines TRBV29-1 with TRBJ1-2; D ambiguous. Between the trimmed V and J ends, which lost 2 bases and 2 bases, there was a span of 12 bases. Germline V gene lookup returns CDR1 SQVTM and CDR2 ANQGSEA. The CDR3 consists of 14 residues. The CDR3 nucleotides are TGCAGCGTTGAAAGGCAGAGTTGGAACTATGGCTACACCTTC. Protein: CSVERQSWNYGYTF.

This clone was detected a few times. The chain has TRBV7-9 and TRBJ2-1; D gene uncertain. This CDR3 has 13 amino acids. The ends were cut back, 3 bases at V and 6 bases at J, with 9 bases in the middle. Germline V gene sequence: CDR1 SEHNR, CDR2 FQNEAQ (reference sequence). The CDR3 spells CASSFNRPNEQFF. The CDR3 DNA follows: TGTGCCAGCAGCTTCAATCGGCCCAATGAGCAGTTCTTC.

The chain employs TRBV30 and TRBJ1-2; unclear D gene. With 4 bases removed from V and 4 bases from J, the gap between germline ends came to 16 bases. Germline V gene data show CDR1 as GTSNPN and CDR2 as SVGIG (reference sequence). This CDR3 is 14 amino acids long. In DNA form, the CDR3 reads TGTGCCTGGAACTTCAAGGCCAGCGGCTATGGCTACACCTTC. The encoded protein is CAWNFKASGYGYTF.

The chain is built from TRBV29-1 and TRBJ2-5; 15 bases agree with TRBD2. Germline CDR1 is SQVTM and CDR2 is ANQGSEA. The CDR3 spans 18 residues. V dropped 5 bases and J dropped 3; count of bases not matched to a gene: 13. The DNA of the CDR3 is TGCAGCGTTAGGCCCCCCGGGACTAGCGGGGGGAGTAAAGAGACCCAGTACTTC. Amino acids: CSVRPPGTSGGSKETQYF.

V gene TRBV4-2 combines with J gene TRBJ2-2; 9 nucleotides line up with TRBD1. The ends lost 0 bases at V and 3 bases at J; junction bases unmatched: 2. The CDR3 totals 16 residues. CDR1 and CDR2 from the germline V gene are LGHNA and YNFKEQ. CDR3 nucleotides: TGTGCCAGCAGCCAAGATGGGGACAGGGACACCGGGGAGCTGTTTTTT. It yields the protein CASSQDGDRDTGELFF.

This clone was seen a single time. This chain's CDR3 is CATSRVGSSYGYTF. The CDR3 nucleotides are TGTGCCACCAGCAGAGTAGGCAGCTCCTATGGCTACACCTTC. This chain links TRBV15 with TRBJ1-2; D gene unclear. The CDR3 totals 14 residues. The ends were cut back, 1 base at V and 4 bases at J, with 10 bases in the middle. The germline V gene encodes CDR1 LNHNV and CDR2 YYDKDF (reference sequence). Using reference TRBV15 and TRBJ1-2 for the parts outside the CDR3, the full variable domain is DAMVIQNPRYQVTQFGKPVTLSCSQTLNHNVMYWYQQKSSQAPKLLFHYYDKDFNNEADTPDNFQSRRPNTSFCFLDIRSPGLGDTAMYLCATSRVGSSYGYTFGSGTRLTVV.

This clone has just a few counts. The rearrangement uses TRBV7-8 and TRBJ2-1, with 8 nucleotides matching TRBD1. The CDR3 totals 12 residues. Germline assignment: CDR1 SGHVS and CDR2 FQNEAQ. The V and J ends lost 8 bases and 9 bases, in that order; junction bases with no gene match: 6. CDR3 nucleotide sequence: TGTGCCAGCCGGACAGGGCGAAGTGAGCAGTTCTTC. Residues: CASRTGRSEQFF.